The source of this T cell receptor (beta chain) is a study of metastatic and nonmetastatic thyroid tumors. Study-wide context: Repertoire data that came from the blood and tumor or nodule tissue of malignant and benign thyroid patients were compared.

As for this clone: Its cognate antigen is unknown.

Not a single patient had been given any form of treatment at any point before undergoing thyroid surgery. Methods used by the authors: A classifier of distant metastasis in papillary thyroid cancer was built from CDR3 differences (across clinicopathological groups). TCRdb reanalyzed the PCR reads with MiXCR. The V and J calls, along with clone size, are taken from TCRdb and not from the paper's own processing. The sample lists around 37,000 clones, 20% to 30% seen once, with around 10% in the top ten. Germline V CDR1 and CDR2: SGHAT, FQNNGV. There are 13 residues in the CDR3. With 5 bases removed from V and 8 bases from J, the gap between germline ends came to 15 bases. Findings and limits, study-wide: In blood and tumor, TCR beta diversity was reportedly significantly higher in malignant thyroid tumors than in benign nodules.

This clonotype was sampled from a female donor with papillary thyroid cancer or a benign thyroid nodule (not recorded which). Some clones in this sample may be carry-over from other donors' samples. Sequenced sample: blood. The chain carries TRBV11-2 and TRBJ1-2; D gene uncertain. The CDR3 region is CASSPLGKDGYTF. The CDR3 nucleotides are TGTGCCAGCAGCCCGTTAGGGAAGGACGGCTACACCTTC.